The clone carrying this T cell receptor beta chain has only one observation. Its antigen remains unidentified. Single viable CD3+CD4+CD8-CD45RO+ cells were sorted as the memory CD4+ T cells. This sample was taken from a study of memory CD4+ T cells and cytomegalovirus serostatus. V dropped 6 bases and J dropped 2; count of bases not matched to a gene: 7. Germline-derived CDR1 and CDR2 are SGHRS and YFSETQ. The CDR3 runs to 14 residues. Whole-study findings and limits: Suggested: most of the CMV-linked TCR signature lies in CD4+ memory cells. Each of approximately 69 CMV-associated TCRbeta sequences occurred in one to five individuals.

Only in-frame clones appear in the TCRdb table, and some are missing; sequencing was by immunoSEQ multiplex PCR. Among tens of thousands of clones listed, approximately 80% were seen once. This receptor was taken from an adult in good health and CMV-seronegative. The rearrangement joins TRBV5-1 to TRBJ2-7; 8 bases are a match to TRBD2. The sequenced sample consisted of memory CD4+ T cells from blood. The CDR3 DNA sequence: TGCGCCAGCAAGACACTAGCGGAGACCTACGAGCAGTACTTC. Protein sequence: CASKTLAETYEQYF.